This TCR beta chain appears in the sequencing data of a study of blood T cell repertoires in COVID-19. Sequencing used immunoSEQ multiplex PCR; TCRdb keeps in-frame clones, though not all of them. The sample comprises approximately 220,000 clones, 70% to 90% of which are singletons, and roughly 3% rests with the top ten. J gave up 0 bases and V 1 base, and 7 bases lay outside the gene matches. This CDR3 is 18 amino acids long. Germline CDR1 reads KGHDR; CDR2 reads SFDVKD. The sequenced sample was peripheral blood. This sequence originates from a man aged 55 to 70 with acute or convalescent COVID-19. J is TRBJ1-3 and V is TRBV24-1; TRBD1 aligns across 8 bases. The CDR3, as DNA: TGTGCCACCAGTGATTTAGGACAGGGATTGCGCTCTGGAAACACCATATATTTT. Its protein product is CATSDLGQGLRSGNTIYF.